This T cell receptor (beta chain) came from a study of memory CD4+ T cells and cytomegalovirus serostatus. The germline V and J ends were trimmed by 10 bases and 2 bases, with 18 bases remaining between them. Germline V CDR1 and CDR2: SEHNR, FQNEAQ (reference sequence). This CDR3 has 14 residues. Relative to its sample, this clone is medium-sized (0.01 to 0.1%). Its antigen is not identified. Single viable CD3+CD4+CD8-CD45RO+ cells were sorted as the memory CD4+ T cells. Overall study results and limits: 67 of 164 known CMV-associated TCRbeta sequences appeared in CD4+ memory.

Generated by immunoSEQ multiplex PCR, the TCRdb table keeps only in-frame clones and is missing some. This table has 46,000 or so clones, about 73% appearing once. The chain couples TRBV7-9 to TRBJ2-7; tentatively, D is TRBD2 (5 bases). Source material: memory CD4+ T cells from blood. The sequence was collected from an adult in good health and CMV-seronegative. Written as DNA, the CDR3 is TGTGCCACCACTCCCCCGGGAACAACCTACGAGCAGTACTTC. Translated: CATTPPGTTYEQYF. The whole variable domain, remainder taken from reference TRBV7-9 and TRBJ2-7, is DTGVSQNPRHKITKRGQNVTFRCDPISEHNRLYWYRQTLGQGPEFLTYFQNEAQLEKSRLLSDRFSAERPKGSFSTLEIQRTEQGDSAMYLCATTPPGTTYEQYFGPGTRLTVT.